This is a list of T cell receptor beta chains from one sample in a study of response to subunit inactivated influenza vaccine. TCRdb re-called the RT-PCR reads through MiXCR, storing one row per CDR3 protein. Among around 150,000 distinct CDR3 sequences listed, roughly 11% were seen once. The sequences come from non-naive T cells sorted from PBMCs, collected roughly 48 days after vaccination. The receptors were sampled from a man in his fifties or sixties who received an inactivated influenza vaccine. Each CDR3 is given with its conserved first and last residue. D genes are given only for firm matches. Expanded clones get a size class; other rows say once, few or many, or leave the size out.

J gene: TRBJ2-7
D gene: TRBD2
V gene: TRBV2
clone size: -
CDR3 DNA: TGTGCCAGCAGTGTTCCGGCAGACCACCCGGGAGGATACTACGAGCAGTACTTC
CDR3 protein: CASSVPADHPGGYYEQYF

J gene: TRBJ2-7
D gene: -
V gene: TRBV6-2/TRBV6-3
clone size: -
CDR3 DNA: TGTGCCAGCAGTCGGCAGGTGGACTACGAGCAGTACTTC
CDR3 protein: CASSRQVDYEQYF

J gene: TRBJ2-7
D gene: -
V gene: TRBV18
clone size: few
CDR3 DNA: TGTGCCAGCTCTCCCCTGAGGGAGGAGCAGTACTTC
CDR3 protein: CASSPLREEQYF

J gene: TRBJ2-1
D gene: TRBD2
V gene: TRBV3-1
clone size: -
CDR3 DNA: TGTGCCAGCAGCCAAGATCCGGTTATAGCGGGGGGTGAGGAGCAGTTCTTC
CDR3 protein: CASSQDPVIAGGEEQFF

J gene: TRBJ1-2
D gene: -
V gene: TRBV4-3
clone size: -
CDR3 DNA: TGCGCCAGCAGCCCACGGACAGTCGACTATGGCTACACCTTC
CDR3 protein: CASSPRTVDYGYTF

J gene: TRBJ1-1
D gene: -
V gene: TRBV4-2
clone size: -
CDR3 DNA: TGTGCCAGCAGGAGAGAACCCCTGGGCACTGAAGCTTTCTTT
CDR3 protein: CASRREPLGTEAFF

J gene: TRBJ1-1
D gene: -
V gene: TRBV28
clone size: few
CDR3 DNA: TGTGCCAGCACCTTAGCGGGAGGTACATGGAACACTGAAGCTTTCTTT
CDR3 protein: CASTLAGGTWNTEAFF

J gene: TRBJ2-7
D gene: TRBD1
V gene: TRBV2
clone size: few
CDR3 DNA: TGTGCCAGCGGAAGACAGGGCTACGAGCAGTACTTC
CDR3 protein: CASGRQGYEQYF

J gene: TRBJ1-6
D gene: TRBD1
V gene: TRBV12-3/TRBV12-4
clone size: few
CDR3 DNA: TGTGCCAGCAAGAACAGGGGGGAGGTTTCACCCCTCCACTTT
CDR3 protein: CASKNRGEVSPLHF

J gene: TRBJ2-7
D gene: TRBD2
V gene: TRBV29-1
clone size: medium-sized
CDR3 DNA: TGCAGTACCCAGCGGGACCCCCTTGCCGAGCAGTACTTC
CDR3 protein: CSTQRDPLAEQYF

J gene: TRBJ2-1
D gene: -
V gene: TRBV10-3
clone size: -
CDR3 DNA: TGTGCCATCAGTGTATCCCGCGAGCAGTTCTTC
CDR3 protein: CAISVSREQFF

J gene: TRBJ2-3
D gene: -
V gene: TRBV5-4
clone size: many
CDR3 DNA: TGTGCCAGCAGCTTGGTTGGGGCTAGCACAGATACGCAGTATTTT
CDR3 protein: CASSLVGASTDTQYF

J gene: TRBJ2-7
D gene: -
V gene: TRBV2
clone size: -
CDR3 DNA: TGTGCCAGCAGTGAAAGGCAGGGAACTTGGAACGAGCAGTACTTC
CDR3 protein: CASSERQGTWNEQYF

J gene: TRBJ1-1
D gene: -
V gene: TRBV19
clone size: -
CDR3 DNA: TGTGCCACCCACAAACCCGGGGGAAGGGGAATGAACACTGAAGCTTTCTTT
CDR3 protein: CATHKPGGRGMNTEAFF

J gene: TRBJ2-1
D gene: TRBD1
V gene: TRBV7-9
clone size: many
CDR3 DNA: TGTGCCAGCAGAGGACAGGGGGCCTACAATGAGCAGTTCTTC
CDR3 protein: CASRGQGAYNEQFF

J gene: TRBJ1-5
D gene: -
V gene: TRBV5-6
clone size: many
CDR3 DNA: TGTGCCAGCAGCAGATCAGACACAAATAGCAATCAGCCCCAGCATTTT
CDR3 protein: CASSRSDTNSNQPQHF

J gene: TRBJ1-2
D gene: TRBD1
V gene: TRBV7-2
clone size: few
CDR3 DNA: TGTGCCAGCAGCCCCTCTCAGGGGGGTGGCTACACCTTC
CDR3 protein: CASSPSQGGGYTF

J gene: TRBJ2-5
D gene: -
V gene: TRBV7-8
clone size: many
CDR3 DNA: TGTGCCAGCAGGGGGAGTGAGACCCAGTACTTC
CDR3 protein: CASRGSETQYF

J gene: TRBJ2-3
D gene: -
V gene: TRBV24-1
clone size: -
CDR3 DNA: TGTGCCACCAGTTTGTCAGGGAGGGGGACAGATACGCAGTATTTT
CDR3 protein: CATSLSGRGTDTQYF

J gene: TRBJ2-1
D gene: TRBD2
V gene: TRBV28
clone size: many
CDR3 DNA: TGTGCCAGCAGTTCCCTCGGACTAGCGGTAATTAACAATGAGCAGTTCTTC
CDR3 protein: CASSSLGLAVINNEQFF

J gene: TRBJ2-7
D gene: TRBD2
V gene: TRBV20-1
clone size: few
CDR3 DNA: TGCAGTGCTCCGCGGGGGGCGGAGAACGAGCAGTACTTC
CDR3 protein: CSAPRGAENEQYF

J gene: TRBJ2-1
D gene: TRBD2
V gene: TRBV5-1
clone size: -
CDR3 DNA: TGCGCCAGCAGCTTGGTGGCTAGCGGGGGGGCCTTCAATGAGCAGTTCTTC
CDR3 protein: CASSLVASGGAFNEQFF

J gene: TRBJ2-3
D gene: -
V gene: TRBV20-1
clone size: many
CDR3 DNA: TGCAGTGCTAGGCCGACTGAATGGGACACAGATACGCAGTATTTT
CDR3 protein: CSARPTEWDTDTQYF

J gene: TRBJ2-2
D gene: -
V gene: TRBV11-2
clone size: -
CDR3 DNA: TGTGCCAGCAGCTTAGATCTGGTCACCGGGGAGCTGTTTTTT
CDR3 protein: CASSLDLVTGELFF

J gene: TRBJ2-7
D gene: TRBD1
V gene: TRBV6-5
clone size: few
CDR3 DNA: TGTGCCAGCAGTTACGTCCAGGGGGCGACCTACGAGCAGTACTTC
CDR3 protein: CASSYVQGATYEQYF

J gene: TRBJ1-5
D gene: -
V gene: TRBV12-3/TRBV12-4
clone size: few
CDR3 DNA: TGTGCCAGCAGTTTAAGGGGGGGCAGGCAGCCCCAGCATTTT
CDR3 protein: CASSLRGGRQPQHF

J gene: TRBJ1-5
D gene: -
V gene: TRBV4-1
clone size: -
CDR3 DNA: TGCGCCAGCAGCCAAGTTTCGGGGGGAAGCAATCAGCCCCAGCATTTT
CDR3 protein: CASSQVSGGSNQPQHF

J gene: TRBJ2-1
D gene: -
V gene: TRBV29-1
clone size: -
CDR3 DNA: TGCAGCGTTGAATGGCAGGGGCTTGCCTACAATGAGCAGTTCTTC
CDR3 protein: CSVEWQGLAYNEQFF

J gene: TRBJ2-2
D gene: TRBD2
V gene: TRBV4-3
clone size: -
CDR3 DNA: TGCGCCAGCAGCCCGAGGACTAGCGACACCGGGGAGCTGTTTTTT
CDR3 protein: CASSPRTSDTGELFF

J gene: TRBJ1-6
D gene: -
V gene: TRBV3-1
clone size: -
CDR3 DNA: TGTGCCAGCAGCCAAGTAAGAAATTCACCCCTCCACTTT
CDR3 protein: CASSQVRNSPLHF

J gene: TRBJ2-7
D gene: TRBD2
V gene: TRBV27
clone size: -
CDR3 DNA: TGTGCCAGCAGACCGGGACTAGCGGGGGGATATACCTACGAGCAGTACTTC
CDR3 protein: CASRPGLAGGYTYEQYF

J gene: TRBJ2-7
D gene: -
V gene: TRBV6-2/TRBV6-3
clone size: -
CDR3 DNA: TGTGCCAGCAGAAAGATCGGGGCCGAGCAGTACTTC
CDR3 protein: CASRKIGAEQYF

J gene: TRBJ1-5
D gene: -
V gene: TRBV15
clone size: many
CDR3 DNA: TGTGCCACCAGCGGGGGGGGGGATCAGCCCCAGCATTTT
CDR3 protein: CATSGGGDQPQHF

J gene: TRBJ2-7
D gene: TRBD2
V gene: TRBV20-1
clone size: many
CDR3 DNA: TGCAGTGCTAGACACCCTAGCGGGGACGCCTACGAGCAGTACTTC
CDR3 protein: CSARHPSGDAYEQYF

J gene: TRBJ2-3
D gene: TRBD2
V gene: TRBV7-2
clone size: few
CDR3 DNA: TGTGCCAGCAGCTTAGCCCCGGCTAGCGGGGGCAGGCAGTATTTT
CDR3 protein: CASSLAPASGGRQYF

J gene: TRBJ1-5
D gene: TRBD1
V gene: TRBV19
clone size: few
CDR3 DNA: TGTGCCAGTAGTAAAGGGCTGTTCCGGGACAGAGAGTTCAATCAGCCCCAGCATTTT
CDR3 protein: CASSKGLFRDREFNQPQHF

J gene: TRBJ1-6
D gene: TRBD1
V gene: TRBV12-3/TRBV12-4
clone size: many
CDR3 DNA: TGTGCCAGCAGTTTAGGGACAGGGGCTAATTCACCCCTCCACTTT
CDR3 protein: CASSLGTGANSPLHF

J gene: TRBJ2-3
D gene: TRBD2
V gene: TRBV5-1
clone size: few
CDR3 DNA: TGCGCCAGCAGCCGCGGACTAGCGGGGTTAGCAGATACGCAGTATTTT
CDR3 protein: CASSRGLAGLADTQYF

J gene: TRBJ1-2
D gene: -
V gene: TRBV6-2/TRBV6-3
clone size: many
CDR3 DNA: TGTGCCAGCAGTTTGTTGACAGGCCACAGGGTTGGCTATGGCTACACCTTC
CDR3 protein: CASSLLTGHRVGYGYTF

J gene: TRBJ2-1
D gene: -
V gene: TRBV7-9
clone size: few
CDR3 DNA: TGTGCCAGCAGCCTCTACGGGCGTTACAATGAGCAGTTCTTC
CDR3 protein: CASSLYGRYNEQFF

J gene: TRBJ2-6
D gene: -
V gene: TRBV24-1
clone size: many
CDR3 DNA: TGTGCCACCAGTGATACGTCGTCTGGGGCCAACGTCCTGACTTTC
CDR3 protein: CATSDTSSGANVLTF

J gene: TRBJ1-1
D gene: TRBD1
V gene: TRBV29-1
clone size: -
CDR3 DNA: TGCAGCGTTGAAGCGTATAGGGGGCGTCGCACTGAAGCTTTCTTT
CDR3 protein: CSVEAYRGRRTEAFF

J gene: TRBJ2-2
D gene: -
V gene: TRBV20-1
clone size: few
CDR3 DNA: TGCAGTGCTAGATCAGGCGGGGCCATTACCGGGGAGCTGTTTTTT
CDR3 protein: CSARSGGAITGELFF

J gene: TRBJ1-1
D gene: -
V gene: TRBV11-3
clone size: -
CDR3 DNA: TGTGCCAGCAGCTTAGGAACGGGGAGGGCTTTCTTT
CDR3 protein: CASSLGTGRAFF

J gene: TRBJ1-1
D gene: -
V gene: TRBV6-2/TRBV6-3
clone size: many
CDR3 DNA: TGTGCCAGCAGTTACCCTTCTGAAGCTTTCTTT
CDR3 protein: CASSYPSEAFF

J gene: TRBJ2-1
D gene: -
V gene: TRBV18
clone size: few
CDR3 DNA: TGTGCCAGCTCACCAATGTCAACAACGCAGTTCTTC
CDR3 protein: CASSPMSTTQFF

J gene: TRBJ2-5
D gene: TRBD2
V gene: TRBV5-1
clone size: few
CDR3 DNA: TGCGCCAGCAGCTTGGTCAGGCGGGGGGAAGAGACCCAGTACTTC
CDR3 protein: CASSLVRRGEETQYF

J gene: TRBJ1-2
D gene: -
V gene: TRBV10-3
clone size: few
CDR3 DNA: TGTGCCATCAGGACGACAGGAATTCGGGGCTACACCTTC
CDR3 protein: CAIRTTGIRGYTF

J gene: TRBJ1-5
D gene: TRBD1
V gene: TRBV6-1
clone size: -
CDR3 DNA: TGTGCCAGCAGTCCCGGGACAGGGGGTGACATTAGCTATCAGCCCCAGCATTTT
CDR3 protein: CASSPGTGGDISYQPQHF

J gene: TRBJ2-5
D gene: TRBD1
V gene: TRBV24-1
clone size: -
CDR3 DNA: TGTGCCACCGCCCCCGGGACAGGGGATGAGACCCAGTACTTC
CDR3 protein: CATAPGTGDETQYF

J gene: TRBJ1-5
D gene: TRBD1
V gene: TRBV7-6
clone size: -
CDR3 DNA: TGTGCCAGCAGCCCTCACCCGGGACAGAGCAATCAGCCCCAGCATTTT
CDR3 protein: CASSPHPGQSNQPQHF

J gene: TRBJ2-7
D gene: -
V gene: TRBV29-1
clone size: medium-sized
CDR3 DNA: TGCAGCGTTGAAAGGGTAAGGGATAAGTCCTACGAGCAGTACTTC
CDR3 protein: CSVERVRDKSYEQYF

J gene: TRBJ1-1
D gene: -
V gene: TRBV20-1
clone size: many
CDR3 DNA: TGCAGTGTTAGGACGGTTGAAGCTTTCTTT
CDR3 protein: CSVRTVEAFF